This T cell receptor (beta chain) was retrieved from a study of blood T cell dynamics during melanoma immunotherapy. CDR3 length equals 14 residues. V was pared by 0 bases and J by 1 base, with 8 bases between. Germline CDR1 and CDR2: SGHNT and YYREEE (reference sequence). Generated by immunoSEQ multiplex PCR, the TCRdb table keeps only in-frame clones and is missing some. The table shows approximately 25,000 clones, with around nine tenths occurring only once. The time point: pre-treatment baseline. Patients had no prior systemic cancer treatment, immunosuppressants or other active cancers. The source is a human donor with melanoma. This specimen was blood, taken from a patient treated with checkpoint blockade. The chain employs TRBV5-4 and TRBJ2-7; a possible D gene is TRBD1 (6 bases). The CDR3, as DNA: TGTGCCAGCAGCTTGGGAGGGGGATCCTACGAGCAGTACTTC. This codes for CASSLGGGSYEQYF.